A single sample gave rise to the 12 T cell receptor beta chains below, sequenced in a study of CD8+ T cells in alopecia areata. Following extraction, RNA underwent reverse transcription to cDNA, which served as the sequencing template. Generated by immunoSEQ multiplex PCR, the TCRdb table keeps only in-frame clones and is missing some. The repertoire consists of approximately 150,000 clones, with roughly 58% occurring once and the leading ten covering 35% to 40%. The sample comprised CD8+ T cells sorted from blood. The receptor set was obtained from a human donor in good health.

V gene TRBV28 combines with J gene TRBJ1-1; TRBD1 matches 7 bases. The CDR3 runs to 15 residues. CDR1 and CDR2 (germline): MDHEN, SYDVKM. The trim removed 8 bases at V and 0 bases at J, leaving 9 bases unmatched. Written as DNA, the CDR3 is TGTGCCAGCGGAGCCACAGGGGCCCTGAACACTGAAGCTTTCTTT. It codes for CASGATGALNTEAFF.

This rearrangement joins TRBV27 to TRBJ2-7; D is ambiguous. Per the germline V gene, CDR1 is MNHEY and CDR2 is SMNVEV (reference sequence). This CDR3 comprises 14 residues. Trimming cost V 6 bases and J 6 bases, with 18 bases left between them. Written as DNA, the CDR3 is TGTGCCAGCAGCAGTTTTTTGGGGTCCGGCGAGCAGTACTTC. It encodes CASSSFLGSGEQYF.

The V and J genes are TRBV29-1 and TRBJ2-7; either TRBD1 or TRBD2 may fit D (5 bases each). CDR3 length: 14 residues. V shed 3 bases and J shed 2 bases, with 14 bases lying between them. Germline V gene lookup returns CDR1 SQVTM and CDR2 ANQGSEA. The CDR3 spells CSVESRDATYEQYF. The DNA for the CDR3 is TGCAGCGTTGAGTCCCGGGACGCAACCTACGAGCAGTACTTC.

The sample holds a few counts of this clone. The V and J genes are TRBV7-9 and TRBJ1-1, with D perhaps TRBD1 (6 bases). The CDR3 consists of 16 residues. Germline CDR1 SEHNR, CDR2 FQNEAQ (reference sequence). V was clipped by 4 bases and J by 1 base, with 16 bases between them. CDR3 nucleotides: TGTGCCAGCAGCTCGAAAATCAGGGGACCGAACACTGAAGCTTTCTTT. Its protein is CASSSKIRGPNTEAFF.

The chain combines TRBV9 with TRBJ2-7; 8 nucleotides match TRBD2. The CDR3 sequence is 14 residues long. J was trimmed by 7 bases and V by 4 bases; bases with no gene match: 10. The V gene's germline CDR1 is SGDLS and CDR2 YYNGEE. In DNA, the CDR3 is TGTGCCAGCAGCTCTAGCGGGTTAGGGAATGAGCAGTACTTC. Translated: CASSSSGLGNEQYF.

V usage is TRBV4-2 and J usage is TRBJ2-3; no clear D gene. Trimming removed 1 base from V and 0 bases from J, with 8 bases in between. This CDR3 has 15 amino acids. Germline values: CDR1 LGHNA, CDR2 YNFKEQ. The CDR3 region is CASSQAERSTDTQYF. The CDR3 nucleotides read TGTGCCAGCAGCCAAGCGGAGCGAAGCACAGATACGCAGTATTTT.

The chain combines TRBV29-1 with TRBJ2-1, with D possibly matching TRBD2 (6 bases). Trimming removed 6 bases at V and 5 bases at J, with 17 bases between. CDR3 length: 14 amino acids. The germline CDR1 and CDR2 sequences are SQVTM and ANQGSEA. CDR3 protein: CSVSQRAENNEQFF. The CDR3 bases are TGCAGCGTCTCACAGCGGGCGGAGAACAATGAGCAGTTCTTC.

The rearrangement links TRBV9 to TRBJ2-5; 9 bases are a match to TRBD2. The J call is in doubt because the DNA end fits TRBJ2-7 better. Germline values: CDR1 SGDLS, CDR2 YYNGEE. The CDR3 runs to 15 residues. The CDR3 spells CASSQGLGLANEQYF. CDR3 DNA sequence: TGTGCCAGCAGCCAAGGCCTTGGACTAGCGAACGAGCAGTACTTC.

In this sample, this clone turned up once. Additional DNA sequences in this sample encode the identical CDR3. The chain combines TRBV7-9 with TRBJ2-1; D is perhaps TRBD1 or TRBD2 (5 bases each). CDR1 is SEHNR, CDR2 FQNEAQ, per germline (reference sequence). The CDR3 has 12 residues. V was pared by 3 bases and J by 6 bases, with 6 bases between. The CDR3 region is CASSLRGNEQFF. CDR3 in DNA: TGTGCCAGCAGCTTGAGGGGCAATGAGCAGTTCTTC.

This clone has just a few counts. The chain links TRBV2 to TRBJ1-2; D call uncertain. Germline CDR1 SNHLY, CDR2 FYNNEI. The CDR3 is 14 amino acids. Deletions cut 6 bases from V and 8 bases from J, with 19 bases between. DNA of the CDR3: TGTGCCAGCAGCGCACTCCCGAAGGCGGGGGGCTACACCTTC. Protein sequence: CASSALPKAGGYTF.

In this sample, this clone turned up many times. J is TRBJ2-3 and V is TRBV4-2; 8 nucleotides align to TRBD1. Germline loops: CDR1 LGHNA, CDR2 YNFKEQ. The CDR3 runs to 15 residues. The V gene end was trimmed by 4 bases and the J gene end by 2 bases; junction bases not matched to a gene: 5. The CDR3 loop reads CASSPGGGYTDTQYF. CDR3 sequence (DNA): TGTGCCAGCAGCCCAGGGGGCGGTTACACAGATACGCAGTATTTT.

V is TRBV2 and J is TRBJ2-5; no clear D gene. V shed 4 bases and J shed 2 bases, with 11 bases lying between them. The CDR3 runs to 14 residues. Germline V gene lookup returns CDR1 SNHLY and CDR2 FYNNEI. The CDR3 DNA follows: TGTGCCAGCAGTGCGGGCCCATTTCAAGAGACCCAGTACTTC. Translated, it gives CASSAGPFQETQYF.